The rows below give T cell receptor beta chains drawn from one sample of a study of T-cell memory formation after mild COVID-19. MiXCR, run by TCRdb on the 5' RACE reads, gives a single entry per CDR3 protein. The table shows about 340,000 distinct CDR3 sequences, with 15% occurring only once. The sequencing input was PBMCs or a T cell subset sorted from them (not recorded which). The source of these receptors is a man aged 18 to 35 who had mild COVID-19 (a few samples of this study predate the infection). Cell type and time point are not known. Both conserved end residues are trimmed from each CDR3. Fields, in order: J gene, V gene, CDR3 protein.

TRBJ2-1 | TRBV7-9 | ASSLDGDNEQF
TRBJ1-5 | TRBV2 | ASTRGQNSNQPQH
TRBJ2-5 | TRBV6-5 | ASSSNGETQY
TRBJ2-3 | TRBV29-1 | SVQTGLAGGPDTQY
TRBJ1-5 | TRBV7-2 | ARRTSGPHSNQPQH
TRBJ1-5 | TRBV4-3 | ASSQATGGNQPQH
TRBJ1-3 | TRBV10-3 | ASKNRDTGFSGNTIY
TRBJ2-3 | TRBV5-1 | ASSLGGTPGEDTQY
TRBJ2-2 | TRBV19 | ASSISGMAGELF
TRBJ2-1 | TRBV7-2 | ASSLARGYEQF